The rows below give T cell receptor beta chains drawn from one sample of a study of blood T cell repertoires in COVID-19. Sequencing was performed with immunoSEQ multiplex PCR; in TCRdb, only in-frame clones are kept and a portion is missing. Found here are 150,000 to 200,000 clones, more than 65% of them singletons; the top ten hold about 2.7%. Sequencing input: peripheral blood. These receptors were obtained from a human donor with acute or convalescent COVID-19. The donor label of this sample is uncertain. The CDR3 runs from the conserved cysteine through the conserved F or W. The D gene is left open where the match is weak. Size is omitted from some rows. Given values are once, few, many or a class for expanded clones.

D gene	clone size	V gene	J gene	CDR3 protein	CDR3 DNA
.	.	TRBV7-2	TRBJ2-7	CASSSPLAPTYEQYF	TGTGCCAGCAGCTCCCCCCTCGCGCCCACCTACGAGCAGTACTTC
.	.	TRBV3-1/TRBV3-2	TRBJ1-1	CASSHGAAAFF	TGTGCCAGCAGCCATGGGGCGGCAGCTTTCTTT
TRBD1	.	TRBV5-1	TRBJ2-2	CASSLTQGVGELFF	TGCGCCAGCAGCTTGACCCAGGGGGTCGGGGAGCTGTTTTTT
.	.	TRBV5-1	TRBJ2-4	CASSLEAGLAKNIQYF	TGCGCCAGCAGCTTGGAAGCAGGGCTAGCCAAAAACATTCAGTACTTC
.	once	TRBV5-1	TRBJ2-3	CASSQDRADTQYF	TGCGCCAGCAGTCAAGATCGGGCAGATACGCAGTATTTT
.	.	TRBV27	TRBJ1-5	CASSPSGESAGQPQHF	TGTGCCAGCAGCCCTTCTGGAGAAAGCGCGGGACAGCCCCAGCATTTT
.	.	TRBV19	TRBJ1-1	CASSALGRVNTEAFF	TGTGCCAGTAGCGCCCTGGGTCGGGTGAACACTGAAGCTTTCTTT
TRBD1	once	TRBV6-5	TRBJ1-4	CASRRQGLNEKLFF	TGTGCCAGCAGAAGACAGGGGTTGAATGAAAAACTGTTTTTT
TRBD2	.	TRBV7-8	TRBJ2-5	CASSLGLLAGGHETQYF	TGTGCCAGCAGCTTAGGGCTACTAGCGGGGGGGCATGAGACCCAGTACTTC
TRBD1	.	TRBV3-1/TRBV3-2	TRBJ1-1	CASKYRGRDEAFF	TGTGCCAGCAAGTACAGGGGGCGGGATGAAGCTTTCTTT
TRBD2	once	TRBV25-1	TRBJ2-2	CASSGTSTNTGELFF	TGTGCCAGCAGTGGGACTAGCACCAACACCGGGGAGCTGTTTTTT
.	.	TRBV19	TRBJ1-2	CASSTAGELDYGYTF	TGTGCCAGTAGTACCGCCGGAGAGCTTGACTATGGCTACACCTTC
TRBD2	.	TRBV28	TRBJ2-1	CASTSIGTSGRGRDEQFF	TGTGCCAGCACCTCAATCGGGACTAGCGGGAGGGGACGCGATGAGCAGTTCTTC
.	.	TRBV10-2	TRBJ1-2	CASSTASNYGYTF	TGCGCCAGCAGTACCGCGTCTAACTATGGCTACACCTTC
.	.	TRBV9	TRBJ2-5	CASSGRGNQETQYF	TGTGCCAGCAGCGGACGGGGGAATCAAGAGACCCAGTACTTC
.	.	TRBV19	TRBJ2-2	CASKTFSNTGELFF	TGTGCCAGTAAAACTTTTTCTAACACCGGGGAGCTGTTTTTT
.	few	TRBV7-9	TRBJ1-1	CASSFGKGDTEAFF	TGTGCCAGCAGCTTTGGGAAGGGGGACACTGAAGCTTTCTTT
TRBD2	.	TRBV6-5	TRBJ2-5	CASEAGVTGETQYF	TGTGCCAGCGAAGCGGGGGTTACCGGGGAGACCCAGTACTTC
TRBD2	.	TRBV7-2	TRBJ2-2	CASRGLAGAGELFF	TGTGCCAGCAGGGGACTAGCGGGAGCCGGGGAGCTGTTTTTT
.	.	TRBV7-9	TRBJ2-2	CASTDTLNTGELFF	TGTGCCAGCACTGACACGCTGAACACCGGGGAGCTGTTTTTT
.	.	TRBV12-3/TRBV12-4	TRBJ1-2	CASSQTTTYGYTF	TGTGCCAGCAGTCAGACTACGACCTATGGCTACACCTTC
.	few	TRBV10-2	TRBJ1-6	CASSVGSTAGYNSPLHF	TGCGCCAGCAGTGTGGGGAGCACAGCGGGGTATAATTCACCCCTCCACTTT
.	.	TRBV2	TRBJ1-5	CASSGRGYSNQPQHF	TGTGCCAGCAGTGGTCGGGGGTATAGCAATCAGCCCCAGCATTTT
.	.	TRBV5-1	TRBJ2-2	CASSLAGDIGELFF	TGCGCCAGCAGCTTGGCCGGGGACATAGGGGAGCTGTTTTTT